This TCR beta chain was retrieved from a study of cytomegalovirus exposure and HLA in healthy donors. The PCR made use of 60 Vbeta and 13 Jbeta primers. Clones were read by immunoSEQ multiplex PCR, and TCRdb kept only the in-frame ones, dropping some. The data show 110,000 to 150,000 clones, roughly 71% seen once. The sequencing input was PBMCs. The TCR sequence derives from a man under 40 in good health and CMV-seronegative.

The CDR3 sequence: CATSRDRGYNSPLHF. The CDR3 DNA reads TGTGCCACCAGCAGAGATCGCGGTTATAATTCACCCCTCCACTTT. This rearrangement joins TRBV15 to TRBJ1-6; the D is unclear. The CDR3 is 15 residues long. Per the germline V gene, CDR1 is LNHNV and CDR2 is YYDKDF (reference sequence). V shed 0 bases and J shed 4 bases, with 7 bases lying between them.